Listed below are T cell receptor beta chains from one sample, sequenced in a study of blood T cell repertoires in COVID-19. Libraries were prepared by immunoSEQ multiplex PCR; TCRdb keeps only in-frame clonotypes and omits some of them. The profile shows a few hundred thousand clones, 80% to 90% of them singletons. The sample taken for sequencing was PBMCs or T cells enriched from blood (not recorded which). Receptor source: a young man who had recovered from COVID-19. CDR3s include the opening cysteine and the closing phenylalanine or tryptophan. Each record gives: clone size, J gene, D gene, V gene, CDR3 DNA, CDR3 protein. The D gene is left open where the match is weak. Expanded clones get a size class; other rows say once, few or many, or leave the size out.

>-|TRBJ1-2|-|TRBV6-5
TGTGCCAGCAGTTACCGTGGACAGATACACTATGGCTACACCTTC
CASSYRGQIHYGYTF
>once|TRBJ1-2|-|TRBV25-1
TGTGCCAGCAGTGACTTGGACAGCGGTAGAGGCTACACCTTC
CASSDLDSGRGYTF
>few|TRBJ2-3|-|TRBV23-1
TGCGCCAGCAGTCACGGGGCAGGGGGCACAGATACGCAGTATTTT
CASSHGAGGTDTQYF
>-|TRBJ2-5|-|TRBV5-5
TGTGCCAGCAGTACCGAGGCCCAAGAGACCCAGTACTTC
CASSTEAQETQYF
>-|TRBJ2-7|TRBD1|TRBV5-1
TGCGCCAGCAGCTTGGGCGTCGGACAGGGCTCCGAAGGGCAGTACTTC
CASSLGVGQGSEGQYF
>-|TRBJ2-3|-|TRBV21-1
TGTGCCAGCAGCATGACTAGCGGGGGGGATTGGGGCACAGATACGCAGTATTTT
CASSMTSGGDWGTDTQYF
>-|TRBJ2-7|-|TRBV12-3/TRBV12-4
TGTGCCAGCAGCCGAAGCCACGAGCAGTACTTC
CASSRSHEQYF
>-|TRBJ1-1|-|TRBV9
TGTGCCAGCAGCGTGGGAGGGGCTACCACTGAAGCTTTCTTT
CASSVGGATTEAFF
>few|TRBJ1-2|-|TRBV4-3
TGCGCCAGCAGCCAAGACAGGGCCAGCGATGGCTACACCTTC
CASSQDRASDGYTF
>-|TRBJ2-1|TRBD2|TRBV7-8
TGTGCCAGCAGCCCAGTAGCGGGGGGGAGTGAGCAGTTCTTC
CASSPVAGGSEQFF